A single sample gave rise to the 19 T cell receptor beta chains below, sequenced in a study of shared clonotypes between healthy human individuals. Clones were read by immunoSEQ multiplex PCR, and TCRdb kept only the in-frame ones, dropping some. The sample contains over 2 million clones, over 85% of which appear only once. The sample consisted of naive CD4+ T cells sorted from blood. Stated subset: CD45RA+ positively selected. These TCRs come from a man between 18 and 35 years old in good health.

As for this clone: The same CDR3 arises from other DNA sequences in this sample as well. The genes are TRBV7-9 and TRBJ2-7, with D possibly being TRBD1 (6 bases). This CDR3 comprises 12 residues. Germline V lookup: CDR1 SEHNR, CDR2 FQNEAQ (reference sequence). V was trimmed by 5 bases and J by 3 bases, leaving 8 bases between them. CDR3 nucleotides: TGTGCCAGCAGCCTGACAGGCTACGAGCAGTACTTC. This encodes CASSLTGYEQYF. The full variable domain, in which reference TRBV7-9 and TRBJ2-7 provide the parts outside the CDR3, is DTGVSQNPRHKITKRGQNVTFRCDPISEHNRLYWYRQTLGQGPEFLTYFQNEAQLEKSRLLSDRFSAERPKGSFSTLEIQRTEQGDSAMYLCASSLTGYEQYFGPGTRLTVT.

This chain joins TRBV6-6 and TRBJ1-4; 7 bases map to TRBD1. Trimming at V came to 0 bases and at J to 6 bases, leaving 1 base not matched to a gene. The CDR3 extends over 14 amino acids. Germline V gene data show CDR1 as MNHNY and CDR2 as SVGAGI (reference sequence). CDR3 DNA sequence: TGTGCCAGCAGTTACTCCGACAGGGATGAAAAACTGTTTTTT. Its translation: CASSYSDRDEKLFF.

The CDR3 here is CASSLEGQGSTGELFF. CDR3 DNA: TGCGCCAGCAGCTTGGAGGGACAGGGATCAACCGGGGAGCTGTTTTTT. The chain combines TRBV5-1 with TRBJ2-2, with 9 bases aligning to TRBD1. After removal of 0 bases from V and 5 bases from J, the junction contained 5 bases not matched to a gene. The CDR3 length is 16 residues. The germline gives CDR1 SGHRS, CDR2 YFSETQ.

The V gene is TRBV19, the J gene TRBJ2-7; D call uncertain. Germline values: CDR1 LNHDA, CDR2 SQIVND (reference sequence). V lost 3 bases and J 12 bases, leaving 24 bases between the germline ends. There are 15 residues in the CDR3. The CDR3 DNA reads TGTGCCAGTAGTATTCATGTCGGACCCGAGGCCCCTCCGTACTTC. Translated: CASSIHVGPEAPPYF. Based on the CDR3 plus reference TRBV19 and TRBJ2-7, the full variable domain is DGGITQSPKYLFRKEGQNVTLSCEQNLNHDAMYWYRQDPGQGLRLIYYSQIVNDFQKGDIAEGYSVSREKKESFPLTVTSAQKNPTAFYLCASSIHVGPEAPPYFGPGTRLTVT.

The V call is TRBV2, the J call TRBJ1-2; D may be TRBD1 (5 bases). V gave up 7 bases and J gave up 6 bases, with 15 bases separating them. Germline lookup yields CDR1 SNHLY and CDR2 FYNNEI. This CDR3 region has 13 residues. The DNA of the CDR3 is TGTGCCAGCACCCCGCAGGGTATACATGGCTACACCTTC. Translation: CASTPQGIHGYTF.

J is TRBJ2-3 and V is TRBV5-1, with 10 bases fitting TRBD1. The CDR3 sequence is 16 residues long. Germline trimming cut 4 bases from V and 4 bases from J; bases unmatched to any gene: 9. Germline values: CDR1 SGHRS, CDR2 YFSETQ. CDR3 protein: CASSATGTGAADTQYF. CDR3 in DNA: TGCGCCAGCAGCGCGACCGGGACAGGGGCTGCAGATACGCAGTATTTT.

The CDR3 bases are TGTGCCAGCAGCGACGGGACTAGCGGCGGAACCACCCAAGAGACCCAGTACTTC. It encodes CASSDGTSGGTTQETQYF. This chain uses TRBV9 with TRBJ2-5, with 11 bases aligning to TRBD2. The length of the CDR3 is 18 residues. Unmatched junction bases numbered 11, after V lost 3 bases and J lost 1 base. Per the germline V gene, CDR1 is SGDLS and CDR2 is YYNGEE.

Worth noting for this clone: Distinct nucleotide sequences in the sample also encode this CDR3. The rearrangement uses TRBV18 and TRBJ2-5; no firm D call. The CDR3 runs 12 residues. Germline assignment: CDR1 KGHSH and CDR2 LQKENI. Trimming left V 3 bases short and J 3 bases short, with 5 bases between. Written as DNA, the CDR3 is TGTGCCAGCTCACCTCAGGAAGAGACCCAGTACTTC. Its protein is CASSPQEETQYF. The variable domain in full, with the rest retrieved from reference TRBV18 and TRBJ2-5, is NAGVMQNPRHLVRRRGQEARLRCSPMKGHSHVYWYRQLPEEGLKFMVYLQKENIIDESGMPKERFSAEFPKEGPSILRIQQVVRGDSAAYFCASSPQEETQYFGPGTRLLVL.

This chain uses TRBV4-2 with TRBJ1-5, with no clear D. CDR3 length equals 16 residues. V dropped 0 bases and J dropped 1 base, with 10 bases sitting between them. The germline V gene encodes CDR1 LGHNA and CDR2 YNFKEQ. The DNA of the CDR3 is TGTGCCAGCAGCCAAGATTCGTGGGGAAGCAATCAGCCCCAGCATTTT. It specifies CASSQDSWGSNQPQHF.

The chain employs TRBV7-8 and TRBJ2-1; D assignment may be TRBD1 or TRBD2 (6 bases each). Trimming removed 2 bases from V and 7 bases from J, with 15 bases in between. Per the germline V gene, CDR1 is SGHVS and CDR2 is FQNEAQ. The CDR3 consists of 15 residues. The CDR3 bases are TGTGCCAGCAGCTTACGGGGGCCTACAGGGAATGAGCAGTTCTTC. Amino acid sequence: CASSLRGPTGNEQFF.

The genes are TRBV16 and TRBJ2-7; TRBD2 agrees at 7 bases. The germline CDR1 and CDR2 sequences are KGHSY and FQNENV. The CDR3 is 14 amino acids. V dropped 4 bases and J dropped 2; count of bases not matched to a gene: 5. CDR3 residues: CASSPMGGAYEQYF. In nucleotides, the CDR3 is TGTGCCAGCAGCCCCATGGGGGGGGCCTACGAGCAGTACTTC.

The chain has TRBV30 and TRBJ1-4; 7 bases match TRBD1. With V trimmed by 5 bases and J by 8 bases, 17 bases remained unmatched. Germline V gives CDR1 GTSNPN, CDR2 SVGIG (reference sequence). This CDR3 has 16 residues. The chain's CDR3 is CAWALSKQGYPEKLFF. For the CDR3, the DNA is TGTGCCTGGGCTCTTTCTAAACAGGGGTACCCAGAAAAACTGTTTTTT.

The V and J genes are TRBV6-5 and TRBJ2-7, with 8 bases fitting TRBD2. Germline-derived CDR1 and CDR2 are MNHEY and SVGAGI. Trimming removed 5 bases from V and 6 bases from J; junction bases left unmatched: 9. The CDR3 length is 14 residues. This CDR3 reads CASSRGRTPAEQYF. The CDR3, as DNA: TGTGCCAGCAGTCGCGGGAGGACCCCCGCCGAGCAGTACTTC.

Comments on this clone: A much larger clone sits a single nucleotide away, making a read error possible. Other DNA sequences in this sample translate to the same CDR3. The CDR3 is CASSSPQVRPGGYTF. Written as DNA, the CDR3 is TGTGCCAGTAGCTCTCCACAGGTCCGGCCCGGGGGCTACACCTTC. This chain links TRBV5-4 with TRBJ1-2; D might be TRBD1 (5 bases). This CDR3 spans 15 amino acids. Per the germline V gene, CDR1 is SGHNT and CDR2 is YYREEE (reference sequence). The variable domain in full, completed from reference TRBV5-4 and TRBJ1-2, reads ETGVTQSPTHLIKTRGQQVTLRCSSQSGHNTVSWYQQALGQGPQFIFQYYREEENGRGNFPPRFSGLQFPNYSSELNVNALELDDSALYLCASSSPQVRPGGYTFGSGTRLTVV.

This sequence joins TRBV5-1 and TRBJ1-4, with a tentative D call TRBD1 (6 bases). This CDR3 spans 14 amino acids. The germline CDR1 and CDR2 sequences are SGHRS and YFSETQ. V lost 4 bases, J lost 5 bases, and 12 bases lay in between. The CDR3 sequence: CASSAQGPNEKLFF. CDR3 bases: TGCGCCAGCAGCGCCCAGGGGCCGAATGAAAAACTGTTTTTT.

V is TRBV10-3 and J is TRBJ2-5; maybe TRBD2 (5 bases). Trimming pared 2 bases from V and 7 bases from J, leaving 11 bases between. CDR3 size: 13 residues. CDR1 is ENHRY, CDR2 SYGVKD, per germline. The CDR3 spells CAISEVGDGTQYF. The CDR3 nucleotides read TGTGCCATCAGTGAGGTCGGGGATGGGACCCAGTACTTC.

Written as DNA, the CDR3 is TGTGCCAGCAGCGGACTAGGAGGCATCGGGAATGAGCAGTTCTTC. Translated, it gives CASSGLGGIGNEQFF. The V and J genes are TRBV5-5 and TRBJ2-1; 7 bases match TRBD2. CDR3 length: 15 residues. The J segment lost 7 bases and the V segment lost 4 bases, leaving 11 bases of the junction unmatched. Germline loops: CDR1 SGHKS, CDR2 YYEKEE (reference sequence).

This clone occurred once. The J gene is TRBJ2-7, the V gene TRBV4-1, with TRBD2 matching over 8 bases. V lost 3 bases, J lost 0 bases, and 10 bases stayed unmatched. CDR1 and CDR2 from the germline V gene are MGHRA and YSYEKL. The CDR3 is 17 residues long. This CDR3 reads CASSQHASGSLSYEQYF. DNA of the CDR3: TGCGCCAGCAGCCAGCATGCTAGCGGGTCGCTCTCCTACGAGCAGTACTTC.

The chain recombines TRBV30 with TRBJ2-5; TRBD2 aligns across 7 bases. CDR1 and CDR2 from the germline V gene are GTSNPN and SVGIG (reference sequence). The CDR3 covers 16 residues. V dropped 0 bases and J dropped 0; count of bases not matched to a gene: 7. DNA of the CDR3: TGTGCCTGGAGTGTAGGTGGGCTAGCGGACCAAGAGACCCAGTACTTC. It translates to CAWSVGGLADQETQYF.